The 17 T cell receptor beta chains listed next were all sequenced from one sample in a study of identifying expanded T cells in peripheral blood. The protocol was immunoSEQ multiplex PCR, while the TCRdb copy is restricted to in-frame clones and leaves out a portion. The sample holds about 80,000 clones, roughly 90% seen once. The sequenced material came from blood. The receptor set was obtained from a person aged 18 to 75 in good health.

The chain joins TRBV7-9 to TRBJ2-2; D remains unclear. In germline, CDR1 is SEHNR, CDR2 FQNEAQ (reference sequence). This CDR3 has 15 residues. V gave up 1 base and J gave up 0 bases, with 6 bases separating them. CDR3 sequence: CASSLVEANTGELFF. The CDR3, as DNA: TGTGCCAGCAGCTTAGTAGAGGCGAACACCGGGGAGCTGTTTTTT. The variable domain in full, completed from reference TRBV7-9 and TRBJ2-2, reads DTGVSQNPRHKITKRGQNVTFRCDPISEHNRLYWYRQTLGQGPEFLTYFQNEAQLEKSRLLSDRFSAERPKGSFSTLEIQRTEQGDSAMYLCASSLVEANTGELFFGEGSRLTVL.

The chain recombines TRBV29-1 with TRBJ1-1, with no clear D. Germline V CDR1 and CDR2: SQVTM, ANQGSEA. The V end was cut by 7 bases, the J end by 1 base, with 10 bases between. This CDR3 region has 12 residues. CDR3 in DNA: TGCAGCGCTGTGAGCAAGAACACTGAAGCTTTCTTT. It encodes CSAVSKNTEAFF.

The chain links TRBV5-1 to TRBJ2-3; 7 bases map to TRBD1. V was pared by 0 bases and J by 4 bases, with 8 bases of the junction left unmatched. Germline V CDR1 and CDR2: SGHRS, YFSETQ. The CDR3 contains 16 residues. The CDR3: CASSLATTGFPDTQYF. The CDR3 DNA sequence: TGCGCCAGCAGCTTGGCTACGACAGGGTTTCCAGATACGCAGTATTTT.

This clone was observed once. The CDR3 spells CASGRQVNTEAFF. The CDR3 nucleotides read TGTGCCAGCGGCCGACAGGTGAACACTGAAGCTTTCTTT. The chain recombines TRBV19 with TRBJ1-1; D might be TRBD1 (6 bases). The length of the CDR3 is 13 residues. From germline, CDR1 is LNHDA and CDR2 SQIVND (reference sequence). The V end was cut by 9 bases, the J end by 0 bases, with 11 bases between.

This clone showed up just once. The chain recombines TRBV5-1 with TRBJ1-3, with 10 bases fitting TRBD1. Germline V gives CDR1 SGHRS, CDR2 YFSETQ. After removal of 3 bases from V and 0 bases from J, the junction contained 3 bases not matched to a gene. The CDR3 totals 16 residues. The CDR3 sequence: CASSSGQGSSGNTIYF. CDR3 coding DNA: TGCGCCAGCAGCTCGGGACAGGGGAGCTCTGGAAACACCATATATTTT.

This clone was seen a handful of times. The V and J genes are TRBV7-9 and TRBJ2-7; 8 bases map to TRBD1. The CDR3 covers 13 residues. J lost 5 bases, V lost 5 bases, and 5 bases had no gene match. Germline CDR1 is SEHNR and CDR2 is FQNEAQ (reference sequence). CDR3 residues: CASSRTGWNEQYF. Here the CDR3 DNA reads TGTGCCAGCAGCAGGACAGGGTGGAACGAGCAGTACTTC.

V is TRBV20-1 and J is TRBJ1-1; D remains unclear. Germline V gene sequence: CDR1 DFQATT, CDR2 SNEGSKA (reference sequence). Trimming took off 3 bases at V and 5 bases at J, with 4 bases between the two ends. The CDR3 consists of 10 residues. The CDR3 here is CSASRTEAFF. The CDR3 nucleotides are TGCAGTGCTAGTCGAACTGAAGCTTTCTTT.

The chain couples TRBV29-1 to TRBJ2-7, with a possible D match to TRBD1 (5 bases). V was shortened by 1 base and J by 5 bases, with 9 bases between the two germline ends. The CDR3 covers 12 residues. Germline CDR1 SQVTM, CDR2 ANQGSEA. The CDR3 is CSVEGQGDEQYF. The CDR3 DNA reads as TGCAGCGTTGAAGGCCAGGGCGACGAGCAGTACTTC.

This chain joins TRBV29-1 and TRBJ2-7, with 11 bases aligning to TRBD2. In germline, CDR1 is SQVTM, CDR2 ANQGSEA. The CDR3 is made up of 14 amino acids. V trimming: 4 bases; J trimming: 9 bases; junction bases outside the gene matches: 11. CDR3 loop: CSVGNRLAGSMQYF. The DNA for the CDR3 is TGCAGCGTTGGCAACCGACTAGCGGGATCGATGCAGTACTTC.

The chain employs TRBV18 and TRBJ1-1; 11 bases fit TRBD1. Germline V gives CDR1 KGHSH, CDR2 LQKENI. Losses at the gene ends were 3 bases for V and 1 base for J; bases not matched to a gene: 4. The CDR3 sequence is 16 residues long. CDR3 residues: CASSPGQGAWNTEAFF. In DNA form, the CDR3 reads TGTGCCAGCTCACCCGGACAGGGGGCCTGGAACACTGAAGCTTTCTTT.

This clone was counted once. The J gene is TRBJ2-5, the V gene TRBV10-3; D is unresolved. Trimming removed 3 bases from V and 4 bases from J, with 3 bases in between. Germline assignment: CDR1 ENHRY and CDR2 SYGVKD. This CDR3 comprises 11 residues. The CDR3 protein is CAISDLETQYF. The CDR3 bases are TGTGCCATCAGTGATCTAGAGACCCAGTACTTC.

The chain combines TRBV19 with TRBJ1-1; D gene uncertain. CDR1 is LNHDA and CDR2 is SQIVND in the germline V gene (reference sequence). V lost 3 bases, J lost 1 base, and 12 bases lay in between. The CDR3 length is 15 residues. The CDR3 DNA is TGTGCCAGTAGTATCGCTCCCGCAGAGAACACTGAAGCTTTCTTT. Its translation: CASSIAPAENTEAFF.

The chain is built from TRBV5-1 and TRBJ2-7; D is possibly TRBD2 (5 bases). V lost 0 bases, J lost 7 bases, and 14 bases lay in between. The CDR3 extends over 14 amino acids. Germline V CDR1 and CDR2: SGHRS, YFSETQ. Here the CDR3 reads CASSLDSNPGEQYF. CDR3 bases: TGCGCCAGCAGCTTGGATAGTAACCCGGGGGAGCAGTACTTC.

The chain links TRBV6-5 to TRBJ2-5; perhaps TRBD2 as D (5 bases). The CDR3 has 14 residues. V was cut by 7 bases and J by 1 base, with 13 bases left in between. The germline CDR1 and CDR2 sequences are MNHEY and SVGAGI. The CDR3 DNA reads as TGTGCCAGCAAGAAAGAGGGTCCCCAAGAGACCCAGTACTTC. Its translation: CASKKEGPQETQYF.

The genes are TRBV14 and TRBJ2-1, with D unclear. This CDR3 spans 15 amino acids. Germline CDR1 reads SGHDN; CDR2 reads FVKESK. The V end was cut by 0 bases, the J end by 9 bases, with 15 bases between. Here the CDR3 DNA reads TGTGCCAGCAGCCAAGATTGGGGTTTCTCGGGTGAGCAGTTCTTC. This encodes CASSQDWGFSGEQFF. The full variable domain, in which reference TRBV14 and TRBJ2-1 provide the parts outside the CDR3, is EAGVTQFPSHSVIEKGQTVTLRCDPISGHDNLYWYRRVMGKEIKFLLHFVKESKQDESGMPNNRFLAERTGGTYSTLKVQPAELEDSGVYFCASSQDWGFSGEQFFGPGTRLTVL.

V is TRBV5-1 and J is TRBJ2-3; TRBD2 matches at 7 bases. The CDR3 extends over 15 amino acids. CDR1 and CDR2 from the germline V gene are SGHRS and YFSETQ. The V and J ends lost 3 bases and 1 base, in that order; junction bases with no gene match: 5. The CDR3 protein is CASSSGTTRTDTQYF. In nucleotides, the CDR3 is TGCGCCAGCAGCTCCGGGACTACCCGCACAGATACGCAGTATTTT.

The V call is TRBV28, the J call TRBJ1-5; D might be TRBD1 (6 bases). CDR1 is MDHEN and CDR2 is SYDVKM in the germline V gene. V shed 5 bases and J shed 6 bases, with 17 bases lying between them. The CDR3 has 15 amino acids. CDR3 in DNA: TGTGCCAGCAGTGCCCCCGTGGGGGCCGGTCAGCCCCAGCATTTT. Its protein product is CASSAPVGAGQPQHF.